This T cell receptor (beta chain) was captured in a study of T cells in Graves' hyperthyroidism and ophthalmopathy. CDR3 length: 15 residues. V was shortened by 3 bases and J by 0 bases, with 8 bases between the two germline ends. Germline V gene data show CDR1 as MDHEN and CDR2 as SYDVKM. The investigators amplified TCR beta CDR3 regions from RNA transcripts. An initial round of RT-PCR targeting the TCR CDR3 relied on the HTBI primer set. TCRdb recomputed calls from the multiplex PCR reads with MiXCR, one row per CDR3 protein. The sample records 250,000 or so distinct CDR3 sequences, 12% to 15% being singletons.

The rearrangement links TRBV28 to TRBJ2-2; D uncertain. The material sequenced was blood. The sequence was collected from a woman between 50 and 59 years old with Graves' hyperthyroidism that later progressed to Graves' ophthalmopathy. The CDR3 DNA follows: TGTGCCAGCAGTTTCTTACAGACGAACACCGGGGAGCTGTTTTTT. Its protein is CASSFLQTNTGELFF.